This T cell receptor beta chain was recovered during a study of Ad26.COV2.S vaccination and SARS-CoV-2 variants (dated by TCRdb to the early 2020s). For the study in its entirety: TCRbeta repertoire sequencing served as the tool for gauging how specific and how broad the SARS-CoV-2-reactive T cell receptors were following Ad26.COV2.S vaccination. A total of approximately 32 samples were included in the TCR-sequenced set, comprising roughly 19 Ad26.COV2.S vaccine recipients, 5 placebo recipients and 8 SARS-CoV-2 convalescent individuals. The research as a whole found: The authors noted that total T cell responses may have been underestimated by the TCR breadth and depth analyses. Vaccine and placebo recipients had similar non-spike TCR breadth, a finding consistent with the vaccine containing only spike. Spike-specific TCR breadth was higher in Ad26.COV2.S recipients than in placebo recipients (P = 0.0014). Substantial breadth of spike-specific CD8+ and CD4+ T cell responses was reported after vaccination.

V and J are trimmed by 4 bases and 8 bases, and the gene matches miss 6 bases of the junction. The CDR3 covers 14 residues, taking in both the cysteine and the phenylalanine. Solely the CDR3 DNA is kept, with 42 bases framed from the first base. CDR1 and CDR2 were assigned from the germline V gene as LGHNA and YSLEER. The time point label of this sample denotes: individuals recovered from natural SARS-CoV-2 infection. In the case of this clone: The antigen it recognizes is unknown. No per-base quality is available; no much larger clone lies one base away.

TCRbeta CDR3 regions were sequenced with the immunoSEQ Assay. After extraction, genomic DNA underwent amplification by bias-controlled multiplex PCR, followed by high-throughput sequencing. Concerning the study's data processing: To quantify the absolute abundance of each unique TCRbeta CDR3 region, sequences were collapsed and filtered. T cell fraction was estimated by normalization of TCRbeta template counts to usable DNA, with usable DNA being measured through amplification of reference genes present in all nucleated cells. Repertoire TCRs were annotated as SARS-CoV-2-specific by exact matching of V gene, CDR3 amino acid sequence and J gene to a known reactive TCR set. The reference SARS-CoV-2 TCR set came from MIRA and was filtered for enrichment in COVID-19-positive ImmuneCODE repertoires, removing public or cross-reactive TCRs. Based on the MIRA antigens, annotated TCRs were further analysed at the level of specific ORF or position within ORF. Breadth was defined as the number of annotated unique rearrangements divided by the total number of unique productive rearrangements, and depth was defined as the summed frequency of the annotated unique rearrangements. Two-sided Wilcoxon rank-sum tests were applied when comparing TCR breadth between groups. TCRdb provides this immuneACCESS table in a form limited to in-frame rearrangements. Some clones are lacking; in checked studies, under half of them reflect an unresolved V gene, and why the rest are absent is not known. From that table come the V and J calls and clone size; the DNA was used to work out D and trimming. The sample table contains under 150,000 clones; only one count was recorded for 86% of them. Around 5% of the sample belongs to the ten largest clones.

Sample: peripheral blood, taken after recovery from COVID-19. The sequence links TRBV4-3 to TRBJ2-3; TRBD2 aligns with 10 central bases. The clonotype originates from a human donor who had recovered from COVID-19. The CDR3 is CASSPSGGATTQYF. The DNA is TGCGCCAGCAGCCCAAGCGGGGGGGCAACTACGCAGTATTTT.